This is a list of T cell receptor beta chains from one sample in a study of Ad26.COV2.S vaccination and SARS-CoV-2 variants. Profiling relied on immunoSEQ multiplex PCR, and the TCRdb table lists in-frame clones only, not all of them. The profile shows around 450,000 clones, about 88% of them singletons. The source was peripheral blood, collected in a trial of Ad26.COV2.S vaccine versus placebo. The receptors were gathered from a person aged 18-65 years who received the Ad26.COV2.S COVID-19 vaccine or a placebo. Both conserved end residues are part of each CDR3. Each record gives: clone size, CDR3 length, D gene, V gene, J gene, CDR3 protein, CDR3 DNA. D genes are given only for firm matches. The listing skips clone size in some rows; elsewhere it reads once, few, many or a size class.

clone size: -; CDR3 length: 16; D gene: -; V gene: TRBV6-6; J gene: TRBJ1-6; CDR3 protein: CASSLEGSSYNSPLHF; CDR3 DNA: TGTGCCAGCAGCCTCGAAGGGAGCTCCTATAATTCACCCCTCCACTTT
clone size: few; CDR3 length: 16; D gene: -; V gene: TRBV6-2/TRBV6-3; J gene: TRBJ2-2; CDR3 protein: CASSYWGHMNTGELFF; CDR3 DNA: TGTGCCAGCAGTTACTGGGGACATATGAACACCGGGGAGCTGTTTTTT
clone size: -; CDR3 length: 16; D gene: -; V gene: TRBV11-3; J gene: TRBJ2-4; CDR3 protein: CASSSGLNEAKNIQYF; CDR3 DNA: TGTGCCAGCAGCTCCGGACTGAACGAAGCCAAAAACATTCAGTACTTC
clone size: few; CDR3 length: 13; D gene: -; V gene: TRBV30; J gene: TRBJ1-1; CDR3 protein: CAQTGQLNTEAFF; CDR3 DNA: TGTGCCCAGACTGGACAGTTGAACACTGAAGCTTTCTTT
clone size: -; CDR3 length: 15; D gene: -; V gene: TRBV3-1/TRBV3-2; J gene: TRBJ1-6; CDR3 protein: CASSQGAVGITPLHF; CDR3 DNA: TGTGCCAGCAGCCAAGGGGCAGTGGGTATTACACCCCTCCACTTT
clone size: few; CDR3 length: 17; D gene: -; V gene: TRBV19; J gene: TRBJ1-5; CDR3 protein: CASSAFLRDIGNQPQHF; CDR3 DNA: TGTGCCAGTAGTGCCTTTCTCCGGGACATAGGCAATCAGCCCCAGCATTTT
clone size: -; CDR3 length: 14; D gene: -; V gene: TRBV5-4; J gene: TRBJ2-3; CDR3 protein: CASTPQRGVNTQYF; CDR3 DNA: TGTGCCAGCACCCCCCAACGAGGGGTGAATACGCAGTATTTT
clone size: -; CDR3 length: 15; D gene: -; V gene: TRBV18; J gene: TRBJ1-4; CDR3 protein: CASSPGREMNEKLFF; CDR3 DNA: TGTGCCAGCTCCCCCGGCCGGGAAATGAATGAAAAACTGTTTTTT
clone size: -; CDR3 length: 14; D gene: -; V gene: TRBV5-1; J gene: TRBJ2-1; CDR3 protein: CASSLAASYNEQFF; CDR3 DNA: TGCGCCAGCAGCTTGGCGGCCTCCTACAATGAGCAGTTCTTC
clone size: -; CDR3 length: 12; D gene: -; V gene: TRBV18; J gene: TRBJ1-3; CDR3 protein: CASSRSGNTIYF; CDR3 DNA: TGTGCCAGCTCACGTTCTGGAAACACCATATATTTT
clone size: -; CDR3 length: 15; D gene: -; V gene: TRBV11-3; J gene: TRBJ2-5; CDR3 protein: CASSPSPGVRETQYF; CDR3 DNA: TGTGCCAGCAGCCCTAGTCCGGGGGTTCGAGAGACCCAGTACTTC
clone size: -; CDR3 length: 15; D gene: -; V gene: TRBV11-2; J gene: TRBJ1-4; CDR3 protein: CASSLGLPGAEKLFF; CDR3 DNA: TGTGCCAGCAGCTTAGGACTCCCCGGAGCGGAAAAACTGTTTTTT
clone size: -; CDR3 length: 16; D gene: -; V gene: TRBV7-7; J gene: TRBJ2-1; CDR3 protein: CASSPTWDVSYNEQFF; CDR3 DNA: TGTGCTAGCAGCCCCACGTGGGACGTCTCCTACAATGAGCAGTTCTTC
clone size: few; CDR3 length: 13; D gene: -; V gene: TRBV18; J gene: TRBJ1-5; CDR3 protein: CASSPNSNQPQHF; CDR3 DNA: TGTGCCAGCTCACCTAATAGCAATCAGCCCCAGCATTTT
clone size: -; CDR3 length: 15; D gene: -; V gene: TRBV18; J gene: TRBJ2-5; CDR3 protein: CASSPRGGVVETQYF; CDR3 DNA: TGTGCCAGCTCACCCCGTGGAGGAGTTGTGGAGACCCAGTACTTC
clone size: -; CDR3 length: 14; D gene: -; V gene: TRBV27; J gene: TRBJ2-2; CDR3 protein: CASRSTHNTGELFF; CDR3 DNA: TGTGCCAGCAGGTCGACTCACAACACCGGGGAGCTGTTTTTT
clone size: -; CDR3 length: 11; D gene: -; V gene: TRBV18; J gene: TRBJ2-7; CDR3 protein: CASSLRSEQYF; CDR3 DNA: TGTGCCAGCTCCCTCCGGAGCGAGCAGTACTTC
clone size: -; CDR3 length: 16; D gene: -; V gene: TRBV24-1; J gene: TRBJ2-5; CDR3 protein: CATSDYTGSGVETQYF; CDR3 DNA: TGTGCCACCAGTGACTATACAGGGAGCGGGGTAGAGACCCAGTACTTC
clone size: -; CDR3 length: 16; D gene: TRBD2; V gene: TRBV19; J gene: TRBJ2-3; CDR3 protein: CASSTRLAGSTDTQYF; CDR3 DNA: TGTGCCAGTAGTACCCGACTAGCGGGAAGCACAGATACGCAGTATTTT
clone size: once; CDR3 length: 17; D gene: TRBD1; V gene: TRBV7-9; J gene: TRBJ2-6; CDR3 protein: CASSDRTGGPGANVLTF; CDR3 DNA: TGTGCCAGCAGCGACCGGACAGGGGGCCCTGGGGCCAACGTCCTGACTTTC
clone size: -; CDR3 length: 13; D gene: -; V gene: TRBV18; J gene: TRBJ1-2; CDR3 protein: CASSPDGTHGYTF; CDR3 DNA: TGTGCCAGCTCACCGGACGGTACTCATGGCTACACCTTC
clone size: -; CDR3 length: 14; D gene: -; V gene: TRBV7-2; J gene: TRBJ2-5; CDR3 protein: CASSLQSSQETQYF; CDR3 DNA: TGTGCCAGCAGCTTGCAAAGCTCCCAAGAGACCCAGTACTTC
clone size: few; CDR3 length: 16; D gene: -; V gene: TRBV9; J gene: TRBJ2-5; CDR3 protein: CASSVGTVDEGETQYF; CDR3 DNA: TGTGCCAGCAGCGTAGGGACAGTTGATGAGGGGGAGACCCAGTACTTC
clone size: -; CDR3 length: 14; D gene: TRBD1; V gene: TRBV7-2; J gene: TRBJ2-1; CDR3 protein: CASSPPTGVREQFF; CDR3 DNA: TGTGCCAGCAGCCCACCTACAGGGGTTCGGGAGCAGTTCTTC
clone size: once; CDR3 length: 17; D gene: TRBD2; V gene: TRBV27; J gene: TRBJ2-1; CDR3 protein: CASSLRVGTSGYNEQFF; CDR3 DNA: TGTGCCAGCAGTTTAAGGGTCGGGACTAGCGGTTACAATGAGCAGTTCTTC
clone size: -; CDR3 length: 12; D gene: -; V gene: TRBV3-1/TRBV3-2; J gene: TRBJ1-2; CDR3 protein: CAAQGINYGYTF; CDR3 DNA: TGTGCCGCGCAGGGGATTAACTATGGCTACACCTTC
clone size: -; CDR3 length: 13; D gene: -; V gene: TRBV11-2; J gene: TRBJ1-2; CDR3 protein: CASSLGVISGYTF; CDR3 DNA: TGTGCCAGCAGCTTAGGTGTCATATCTGGCTACACCTTC
clone size: -; CDR3 length: 14; D gene: TRBD2; V gene: TRBV18; J gene: TRBJ2-7; CDR3 protein: CASSPTSGGYEQYF; CDR3 DNA: TGTGCCAGCTCACCCACTAGCGGGGGCTACGAGCAGTACTTC
clone size: few; CDR3 length: 18; D gene: -; V gene: TRBV4-1; J gene: TRBJ1-4; CDR3 protein: CASSHSPLTFATNEKLFF; CDR3 DNA: TGCGCCAGCAGCCATTCTCCTCTGACTTTTGCAACTAATGAAAAACTGTTTTTT
clone size: -; CDR3 length: 15; D gene: -; V gene: TRBV5-4; J gene: TRBJ2-2; CDR3 protein: CASSEGLPDTGELFF; CDR3 DNA: TGTGCCAGCAGTGAAGGGCTCCCGGACACCGGGGAGCTGTTTTTT
clone size: -; CDR3 length: 13; D gene: -; V gene: TRBV9; J gene: TRBJ1-1; CDR3 protein: CASSRTHATEAFF; CDR3 DNA: TGTGCCAGCAGCCGGACACACGCCACTGAAGCTTTCTTT
clone size: -; CDR3 length: 13; D gene: -; V gene: TRBV2; J gene: TRBJ1-2; CDR3 protein: CASSEGTDYGYTF; CDR3 DNA: TGTGCCAGCAGTGAGGGGACGGACTATGGCTACACCTTC
clone size: -; CDR3 length: 14; D gene: -; V gene: TRBV9; J gene: TRBJ2-4; CDR3 protein: CASSVGGLGGIQYF; CDR3 DNA: TGTGCCAGCAGCGTTGGGGGGCTCGGGGGCATTCAGTACTTC
clone size: -; CDR3 length: 13; D gene: -; V gene: TRBV12-3/TRBV12-4; J gene: TRBJ2-1; CDR3 protein: CASSGHYNNEQFF; CDR3 DNA: TGTGCCAGCAGTGGACACTATAACAATGAGCAGTTCTTC
clone size: -; CDR3 length: 12; D gene: -; V gene: TRBV19; J gene: TRBJ1-1; CDR3 protein: CASMGSGAEAFF; CDR3 DNA: TGTGCCAGTATGGGGTCGGGCGCTGAAGCTTTCTTT
clone size: -; CDR3 length: 9; D gene: -; V gene: TRBV24-1; J gene: TRBJ2-1; CDR3 protein: CAPAAKQFF; CDR3 DNA: TGTGCCCCAGCCGCCAAGCAGTTCTTC